The present T cell receptor beta chain was sequenced within a study of spatial heterogeneity in lung cancer. Study results and limitations: At resection, ubiquitous expanded tumor TCRs appeared in blood more than at follow-up.

Indicated time point: sample taken at primary tumor resection. At least ten counts were recorded for this clonotype. Its antigen remains unidentified. Via MiXCR, TCRdb re-called the 5' RACE reads, giving one row per CDR3 protein. The repertoire includes 35,000 to 45,000 distinct CDR3 sequences, approximately 5.6% of them detected once, and more than 20% sits in the top ten. This CDR3 region has 15 residues. CDR1 LGHNA and CDR2 YNFKEQ come from the germline V gene. V gave up 5 bases and J gave up 3 bases, with 17 bases separating them. The origin of this receptor is a female donor with early-stage non-small cell lung cancer. The rearrangement uses TRBV4-2 and TRBJ2-7, with D unclear. Sequences were derived from PBMCs, sampled at surgery. The CDR3 is CASSEAAPAGYEQYF. Here the CDR3 DNA reads TGTGCCAGCAGCGAAGCCGCTCCGGCCGGCTACGAGCAGTACTTC.